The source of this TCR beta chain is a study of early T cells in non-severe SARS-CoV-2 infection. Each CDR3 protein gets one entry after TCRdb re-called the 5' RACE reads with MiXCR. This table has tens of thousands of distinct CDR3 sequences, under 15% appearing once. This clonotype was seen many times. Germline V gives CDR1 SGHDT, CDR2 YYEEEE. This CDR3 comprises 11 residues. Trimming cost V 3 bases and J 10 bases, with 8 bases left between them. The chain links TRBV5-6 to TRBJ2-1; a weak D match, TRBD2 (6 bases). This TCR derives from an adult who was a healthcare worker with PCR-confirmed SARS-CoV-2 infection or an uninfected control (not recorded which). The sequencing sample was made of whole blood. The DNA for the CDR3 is TGTGCCAGCAGCTGGGGAGGCGAGCAGTTCTTC. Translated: CASSWGGEQFF.